The 8 T cell receptor beta chains in this list originate from one sample, sequenced in a study of cytotoxic CD8 clonotypes in ibrutinib-treated CLL. Assay used: immunoSEQ multiplex PCR; TCRdb lists only in-frame clones, some missing. Counted here are 200,000 to 250,000 clones, approximately 70% occurring once; the ten biggest clones make up 5.9%. The sequenced sample was PBMCs, obtained after 12 months of ibrutinib treatment. Receptors were obtained from a human donor with chronic lymphocytic leukemia.

The rearrangement uses TRBV7-2 and TRBJ1-2, with D perhaps TRBD1 (5 bases). V dropped 2 bases and J dropped 7 bases, with 23 bases sitting between them. Germline-derived CDR1 and CDR2 are SGHTA and FQGNSA. The CDR3 consists of 17 residues. The CDR3, as DNA: TGTGCCAGCAGCTTAAAGGCCTGGGGCAGGGAGACTATTGGCTACACCTTC. Translation gives CASSLKAWGRETIGYTF.

This chain connects TRBV7-9 to TRBJ1-1; TRBD1 is a possible D gene (5 bases). From germline, CDR1 is SEHNR and CDR2 FQNEAQ (reference sequence). CDR3 size: 15 residues. The V and J ends lost 5 bases and 4 bases respectively, with 17 bases between them. CDR3 nucleotides: TGTGCCAGCAGCCCGCCCGGGAGTGGGGGCACTGAAGCTTTCTTT. This encodes CASSPPGSGGTEAFF.

This clone came up a few times. The chain combines TRBV2 with TRBJ1-1; TRBD1 is a possible D gene (6 bases). Looked up from germline, CDR1 is SNHLY and CDR2 is FYNNEI. V lost 6 bases and J lost 6, with 23 bases in between. CDR3 length equals 16 residues. The CDR3 DNA sequence: TGTGCCAGCAGCGGTTCATCCGAAACAGGGTACGCTGAAGCTTTCTTT. Translating gives CASSGSSETGYAEAFF.

This chain connects TRBV28 to TRBJ1-2, with 7 bases aligning to TRBD1. V lost 8 bases and J lost 12; bases outside the gene matches: 15. In germline, CDR1 is MDHEN, CDR2 SYDVKM. The CDR3 totals 13 residues. CDR3 loop: CASRTGYMVWNTF. DNA for the CDR3: TGTGCCAGCCGGACAGGATATATGGTTTGGAACACCTTC.

This clone was picked up a small number of times. The CDR3 here is CSVALANEQFF. The CDR3 nucleotides read TGCAGCGTTGCCCTAGCCAATGAGCAGTTCTTC. The J gene is TRBJ2-1, the V gene TRBV29-1; D might be TRBD2 (5 bases). Germline values: CDR1 SQVTM, CDR2 ANQGSEA. CDR3 size: 11 residues. The V end lost 4 bases, the J end lost 6 bases, and 7 bases lay between the germline ends.

The rearrangement links TRBV7-6 to TRBJ2-3, with 11 bases matching TRBD1. This CDR3 region has 15 residues. Germline assignment: CDR1 SGHVS and CDR2 FNYEAQ. Trimming cost V 2 bases and J 4 bases; bases outside gene matches: 2. CDR3 loop: CASSLRTGGADTQYF. The CDR3 nucleotides read TGTGCCAGCAGCTTAAGGACAGGGGGCGCAGATACGCAGTATTTT. The entire variable domain, with the rest obtained from reference TRBV7-6 and TRBJ2-3, is as follows: GAGVSQSPRYKVTKRGQDVALRCDPISGHVSLYWYRQALGQGPEFLTYFNYEAQQDKSGLPNDRFSAERPEGSISTLTIQRTEQRDSAMYRCASSLRTGGADTQYFGPGTRLTVL.

The V and J genes are TRBV7-6 and TRBJ1-2; TRBD1 is a possible D gene (5 bases). The V end lost 5 bases, the J end lost 1 base, and 8 bases lay between the germline ends. CDR1 and CDR2 from the germline V gene are SGHVS and FNYEAQ. This CDR3 region has 13 residues. Here the CDR3 DNA reads TGTGCCAGCAGCGAGACAGATAACTATGGCTACACCTTC. This encodes CASSETDNYGYTF.

This chain connects TRBV15 to TRBJ1-2, with D possibly TRBD1 on 5 matching bases. Trimming cost V 0 bases and J 4 bases, with 15 bases left between them. The CDR3 is 16 amino acids. CDR1 is LNHNV and CDR2 is YYDKDF in the germline V gene (reference sequence). CDR3 DNA: TGTGCCACCAGCAGAGATGGGCAGGGCTGGGGCTATGGCTACACCTTC. This encodes CATSRDGQGWGYGYTF.